A selection of T cell receptor beta chains follows, all from one sample in a study of blood T cell repertoires in COVID-19. Assay: immunoSEQ multiplex PCR; the TCRdb copy retains only in-frame clones and omits some. The sample contains about 220,000 clones, 84% of which appear only once. Source material: peripheral blood. The receptor source for this set is a middle-aged man with active or convalescent COVID-19. Each CDR3 is given without its conserved first and last residue. Fields, in order: clone size, J gene, V gene, CDR3 protein. Clone size, where shown, is once, few, many, or a class for clones that have expanded.

clone size: NA; J gene: TRBJ2-7; V gene: TRBV20-1; CDR3 protein: SASGRDYLVYEQY
clone size: once; J gene: TRBJ2-1; V gene: TRBV6-5; CDR3 protein: ASSYYRTAYNEQF
clone size: few; J gene: TRBJ2-3; V gene: TRBV5-1; CDR3 protein: ASSSDLAGASTDTQY
clone size: NA; J gene: TRBJ2-7; V gene: TRBV27; CDR3 protein: ASSLGTSGTYEQY
clone size: NA; J gene: TRBJ2-3; V gene: TRBV18; CDR3 protein: ASSPGTSGSTDTQY
clone size: NA; J gene: TRBJ1-2; V gene: TRBV24-1; CDR3 protein: ATWAGDGYT
clone size: NA; J gene: TRBJ1-2; V gene: TRBV7-2; CDR3 protein: ASSLVRESYGYT
clone size: NA; J gene: TRBJ2-1; V gene: TRBV15; CDR3 protein: ATSRKKQGTYNNEQF
clone size: NA; J gene: TRBJ1-1; V gene: TRBV28; CDR3 protein: ASSSPGQGSGAF
clone size: NA; J gene: TRBJ2-7; V gene: TRBV19; CDR3 protein: ASSIGSGATRGYEQY
clone size: NA; J gene: TRBJ2-3; V gene: TRBV29-1; CDR3 protein: SVEALDYPATDTQY
clone size: few; J gene: TRBJ1-1; V gene: TRBV5-1; CDR3 protein: ASSLDLGGWTEAF
clone size: NA; J gene: TRBJ1-4; V gene: TRBV5-4; CDR3 protein: ASSFYGTAGEKLF
clone size: NA; J gene: TRBJ1-5; V gene: TRBV6-6; CDR3 protein: ASSLYGPGQPQH
clone size: NA; J gene: TRBJ1-2; V gene: TRBV4-2; CDR3 protein: ASSQVVGQGIYGYT
clone size: NA; J gene: TRBJ1-2; V gene: TRBV28; CDR3 protein: ATFLNGKGGYGYT
clone size: few; J gene: TRBJ1-3; V gene: TRBV7-6; CDR3 protein: ASSLSRGPSGNTIY
clone size: few; J gene: TRBJ2-7; V gene: TRBV5-1; CDR3 protein: ASRPGTGSYEQY
clone size: NA; J gene: TRBJ1-2; V gene: TRBV2; CDR3 protein: ASSEVRGIKSGYT
clone size: NA; J gene: TRBJ2-7; V gene: TRBV7-2; CDR3 protein: ASSPEGQGTEQY
clone size: NA; J gene: TRBJ1-2; V gene: TRBV2; CDR3 protein: ASSDARRSAGTGVNYGYT
clone size: NA; J gene: TRBJ1-1; V gene: TRBV3-1/TRBV3-2; CDR3 protein: ASSSTTPYTEAF
clone size: NA; J gene: TRBJ2-2; V gene: TRBV7-2; CDR3 protein: ASSLATQRSANTGELF
clone size: NA; J gene: TRBJ2-1; V gene: TRBV7-6; CDR3 protein: ASSLAPDSTASSYNEQF
clone size: NA; J gene: TRBJ2-1; V gene: TRBV2; CDR3 protein: ASSEAGTRDNEQF
clone size: NA; J gene: TRBJ2-7; V gene: TRBV6-2/TRBV6-3; CDR3 protein: ASSYPQFSAEQY
clone size: NA; J gene: TRBJ1-5; V gene: TRBV5-1; CDR3 protein: ASSPGTGNQPQH
clone size: NA; J gene: TRBJ2-1; V gene: TRBV12-5; CDR3 protein: ASGLGPGLAPSQSSYNEQF
clone size: NA; J gene: TRBJ2-3; V gene: TRBV30; CDR3 protein: AWSVGSRDTDTQY
clone size: NA; J gene: TRBJ1-1; V gene: TRBV28; CDR3 protein: ASTSPGREAF
clone size: NA; J gene: TRBJ1-5; V gene: TRBV6-5; CDR3 protein: ATNGVRSSNQPQH
clone size: NA; J gene: TRBJ2-7; V gene: TRBV2; CDR3 protein: ASIYQVGGNEQY
clone size: NA; J gene: TRBJ2-1; V gene: TRBV7-2; CDR3 protein: ASSLVWGEEQF
clone size: NA; J gene: TRBJ2-2; V gene: TRBV5-1; CDR3 protein: ASSRGLAGGGTGELF
clone size: NA; J gene: TRBJ2-2; V gene: TRBV10-3; CDR3 protein: AISESMAGAANTGELF
clone size: NA; J gene: TRBJ2-3; V gene: TRBV18; CDR3 protein: ASSPSGGTDTQY
clone size: NA; J gene: TRBJ1-2; V gene: TRBV6-5; CDR3 protein: ASSAGGEANYGYT
clone size: once; J gene: TRBJ1-6; V gene: TRBV6-2/TRBV6-3; CDR3 protein: ASSPQGNNSPLH
clone size: once; J gene: TRBJ1-2; V gene: TRBV6-1; CDR3 protein: ASSEGGSNYGYT
clone size: NA; J gene: TRBJ1-3; V gene: TRBV5-1; CDR3 protein: ASSLDGSGNTIY
clone size: NA; J gene: TRBJ2-2; V gene: TRBV28; CDR3 protein: ASSQHNTGELF
clone size: NA; J gene: TRBJ1-4; V gene: TRBV5-1; CDR3 protein: ASSLRLQGTNEKLF
clone size: once; J gene: TRBJ2-2; V gene: TRBV4-3; CDR3 protein: ASSLRPTGELF
clone size: NA; J gene: TRBJ2-1; V gene: TRBV19; CDR3 protein: ASTIVGGGEQF
clone size: once; J gene: TRBJ2-3; V gene: TRBV19; CDR3 protein: ASSIAAGGTTDTQY
clone size: NA; J gene: TRBJ2-7; V gene: TRBV29-1; CDR3 protein: SVTGTGYQYEQY
clone size: NA; J gene: TRBJ2-1; V gene: TRBV7-9; CDR3 protein: ASSRRDKYNEQF
clone size: NA; J gene: TRBJ1-1; V gene: TRBV27; CDR3 protein: ASSRYGDTEAF
clone size: NA; J gene: TRBJ2-3; V gene: TRBV5-1; CDR3 protein: ASSRAGTSGRASTDTQY
clone size: NA; J gene: TRBJ1-2; V gene: TRBV27; CDR3 protein: ASSLTVANYGYT
clone size: NA; J gene: TRBJ2-5; V gene: TRBV20-1; CDR3 protein: SASWDSLQETQY
clone size: NA; J gene: TRBJ1-1; V gene: TRBV12-5; CDR3 protein: ASGLIPGQGSEAF
clone size: NA; J gene: TRBJ1-4; V gene: TRBV13; CDR3 protein: ASSLDRRQEKLF